The clone carrying this T cell receptor beta chain was found a few times. These data belong to a study of blood T cells in healthy people across ages. Between the trimmed V and J ends, which lost 0 bases and 4 bases, there was a span of 13 bases. The CDR3 totals 15 residues. Germline CDR1 and CDR2: DFQATT and SNEGSKA (reference sequence). A J-beta primer mix and a sample-barcoded 5' primer were used in a second PCR of roughly 7 to 12 cycles. MiXCR, applied by TCRdb to the 5' RACE reads, yields one record per CDR3 protein. The table records some 690,000 distinct CDR3 sequences, approximately 22% of them present only once. Every sample gave at least 6 micrograms of total RNA when it was extracted.

Sequencing input: blood. The chain recombines TRBV20-1 with TRBJ1-5, with a tentative D call TRBD1 (6 bases). This receptor was obtained from a man aged 65 to 85 in good health. CDR3 residues: CSAREGGTLNQPQHF. The CDR3 nucleotides read TGCAGTGCTAGAGAGGGGGGGACACTAAATCAGCCCCAGCATTTT.